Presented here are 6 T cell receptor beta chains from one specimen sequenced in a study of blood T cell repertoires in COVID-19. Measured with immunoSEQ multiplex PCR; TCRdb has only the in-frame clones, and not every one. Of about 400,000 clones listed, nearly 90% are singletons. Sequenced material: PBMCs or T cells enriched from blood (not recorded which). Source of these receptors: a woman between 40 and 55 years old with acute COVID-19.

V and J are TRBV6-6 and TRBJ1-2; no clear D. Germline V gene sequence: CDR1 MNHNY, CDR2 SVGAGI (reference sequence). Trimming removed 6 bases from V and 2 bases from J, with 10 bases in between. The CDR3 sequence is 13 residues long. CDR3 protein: CASRTGSNYGYTF. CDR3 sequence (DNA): TGTGCCAGCAGGACGGGATCCAACTATGGCTACACCTTC.

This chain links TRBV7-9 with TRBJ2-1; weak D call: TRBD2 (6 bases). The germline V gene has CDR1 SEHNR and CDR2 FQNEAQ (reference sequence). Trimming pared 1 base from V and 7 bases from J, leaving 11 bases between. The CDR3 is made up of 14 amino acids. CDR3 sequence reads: CASSLGLDGNEQFF. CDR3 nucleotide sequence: TGTGCCAGCAGCTTAGGACTAGATGGGAATGAGCAGTTCTTC. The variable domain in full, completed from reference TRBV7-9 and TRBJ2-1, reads DTGVSQNPRHKITKRGQNVTFRCDPISEHNRLYWYRQTLGQGPEFLTYFQNEAQLEKSRLLSDRFSAERPKGSFSTLEIQRTEQGDSAMYLCASSLGLDGNEQFFGPGTRLTVL.

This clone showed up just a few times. The DNA of the CDR3 is TGTGCCAGCAGTGGGGGGCCGGGACAGGCCCCTCTAACCTACGAGCAGTACTTC. Translated: CASSGGPGQAPLTYEQYF. V gene TRBV2 combines with J gene TRBJ2-7, with 8 nucleotides matching TRBD1. Germline CDR1 reads SNHLY; CDR2 reads FYNNEI. The CDR3 is made up of 18 amino acids. With 4 bases clipped from V and 2 bases from J, the junction kept 16 bases outside the gene matches.

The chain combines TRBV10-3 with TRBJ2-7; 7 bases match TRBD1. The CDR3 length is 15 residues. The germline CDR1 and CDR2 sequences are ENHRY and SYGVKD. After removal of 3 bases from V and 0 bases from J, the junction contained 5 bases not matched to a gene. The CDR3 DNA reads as TGTGCCATCAGTGAATACCGGGACAGCTCCTACGAGCAGTACTTC. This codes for CAISEYRDSSYEQYF.

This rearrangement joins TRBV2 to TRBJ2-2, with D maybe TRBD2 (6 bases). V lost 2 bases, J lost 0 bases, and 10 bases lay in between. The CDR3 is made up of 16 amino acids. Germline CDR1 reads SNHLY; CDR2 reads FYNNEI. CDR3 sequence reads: CASSELALPNTGELFF. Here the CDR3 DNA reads TGTGCCAGCAGTGAACTAGCGTTACCGAACACCGGGGAGCTGTTTTTT.

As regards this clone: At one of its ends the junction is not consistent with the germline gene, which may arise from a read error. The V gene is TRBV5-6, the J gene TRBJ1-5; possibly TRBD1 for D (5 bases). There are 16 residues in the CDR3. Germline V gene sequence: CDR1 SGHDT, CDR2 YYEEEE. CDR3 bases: TGTGCCAGCAGCTTCGGGGGTGGCAGGAGCAGTCAGCCCCAGCATTTT. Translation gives CASSFGGGRSSQPQHF.